Below, 11 T cell receptor beta chains from the same sample are listed, as sequenced in a study of Ad26.COV2.S vaccination and SARS-CoV-2 variants (dated by TCRdb to 2020 to 2022). According to the study, the label for this sample's treatment or condition signals: over 15 received Ad26.COV2.S at low or high dose, single or two shots; 5 received placebo; per-sample allocation not given. Repertoires of vaccine and placebo recipients were sequenced from samples taken on day 63 after the first injection. Library preparation employed the immunoSEQ multiplex PCR assay. As stored in TCRdb, this immuneACCESS dataset retains in-frame rearrangements with V and J assigned. A fraction of the clones does not appear; measured against another copy, unresolved V genes explain less than half of the discrepancy, and the remainder lacks a known reason. A total of about 430,000 clones appear in this sample, roughly 90% of them only once. 10% to 15% of the sample is in the top ten clones.

The sample here was peripheral blood, taken in a trial of Ad26.COV2.S vaccine versus placebo. All receptors come from a person between 18 and 60 years old who received the Ad26.COV2.S COVID-19 vaccine or a placebo.

V usage is TRBV18 and J usage is TRBJ1-2; 11 bases are shared with TRBD1. The length of the CDR3 is 13 residues. The V gene end was trimmed by 9 bases and the J gene end by 4 bases; junction bases not matched to a gene: 4. Germline lookup yields CDR1 KGHSH and CDR2 LQKENI. The CDR3 DNA reads TGTGCCAGTTCCGGGACAGGGGGCTATGGCTACACCTTC. It yields the protein CASSGTGGYGYTF. The full variable domain, with the rest looked up from reference TRBV18 and TRBJ1-2, is NAGVMQNPRHLVRRRGQEARLRCSPMKGHSHVYWYRQLPEEGLKFMVYLQKENIIDESGMPKERFSAEFPKEGPSILRIQQVVRGDSAAYFCASSGTGGYGYTFGSGTRLTVV.

As for this clone: The junction and the germline gene differ at one end; a read error may be behind it. The gene calls are TRBV9 and TRBJ2-1; 7 nucleotides match TRBD1. Germline CDR1 is SGDLS and CDR2 is YYNGEE. The length of the CDR3 is 12 residues. The CDR3 region is CASSVEGATPVF. The CDR3, as DNA: TGTGCCAGCAGCGTAGAGGGGGCTACTCCCGTCTTC.

The V call is TRBV5-1, the J call TRBJ2-6, with 13 positions matching TRBD2. This CDR3 region has 17 residues. Germline values: CDR1 SGHRS, CDR2 YFSETQ. Trimming removed 2 bases from V and 2 bases from J; junction bases left unmatched: 1. The CDR3 nucleotides read TGCGCCAGCAGCTTACTAGCGGGAGGGCCTGGGGCCAACGTCCTGACTTTC. Protein product: CASSLLAGGPGANVLTF.

This chain joins TRBV5-1 and TRBJ2-1, with 7 bases aligning to TRBD1. V dropped 2 bases and J dropped 4; count of bases not matched to a gene: 3. Germline V gene lookup returns CDR1 SGHRS and CDR2 YFSETQ. CDR3 size: 14 residues. CDR3 sequence: CASSLGQAYNEQFF. The CDR3 DNA reads TGCGCCAGCAGCTTAGGACAGGCATACAATGAGCAGTTCTTC. Drawing the rest from reference TRBV5-1 and TRBJ2-1, the complete variable domain is KAGVTQTPRYLIKTRGQQVTLSCSPISGHRSVSWYQQTPGQGLQFLFEYFSETQRNKGNFPGRFSGRQFSNSRSEMNVSTLELGDSALYLCASSLGQAYNEQFFGPGTRLTVL.

The rearrangement links TRBV28 to TRBJ2-3; D unresolved. Per the germline V gene, CDR1 is MDHEN and CDR2 is SYDVKM. This CDR3 has 16 residues. Trimming shortened V by 6 bases and J by 3 bases, and 19 bases separated the two germline ends. The CDR3 is CASRLYSRLGTDTQYF. The CDR3 nucleotides are TGTGCCAGCAGACTTTACTCCAGACTTGGAACAGATACGCAGTATTTT.

The gene calls are TRBV7-9 and TRBJ2-2; 8 nucleotides agree with TRBD1. This CDR3 comprises 16 residues. With V trimmed by 6 bases and J by 2 bases, 8 bases remained unmatched. Per the germline V gene, CDR1 is SEHNR and CDR2 is FQNEAQ (reference sequence). The CDR3 loop is CASSIRQGRNTGELFF. The DNA of the CDR3 is TGTGCCAGCAGTATACGACAGGGGCGAAACACCGGGGAGCTGTTTTTT.

The chain uses TRBV11-2 and TRBJ2-1; 7 nucleotides agree with TRBD2. The CDR3 runs to 18 residues. In germline, CDR1 is SGHAT, CDR2 FQNNGV. V shed 4 bases, J shed 0 bases, and the junction held 12 bases outside the gene matches. CDR3 residues: CASSSRGSGSSSYNEQFF. The CDR3 DNA reads TGTGCCAGCAGCTCCCGGGGTAGCGGGTCTAGCTCCTACAATGAGCAGTTCTTC.

The V and J genes are TRBV28 and TRBJ2-7; D possibly corresponds to TRBD2 (6 bases). Germline V gene lookup returns CDR1 MDHEN and CDR2 SYDVKM. Trimming cost V 3 bases and J 4 bases, with 19 bases left between them. The CDR3 extends over 16 amino acids. The CDR3 is CASSFMGAGGGYEQYF. Written as DNA, the CDR3 is TGTGCCAGCAGTTTCATGGGAGCTGGAGGAGGGTACGAGCAGTACTTC.

This clone was seen once. The chain couples TRBV7-9 to TRBJ2-1, with TRBD2 identical over 7 bases. Trimming at V came to 5 bases and at J to 8 bases, leaving 12 bases not matched to a gene. Germline-derived CDR1 and CDR2 are SEHNR and FQNEAQ (reference sequence). The CDR3 runs 15 residues. The CDR3 nucleotides read TGTGCCAGCAGCAGGGGTTGGCGGGAGATCGATGAGCAGTTCTTC. It translates to CASSRGWREIDEQFF.

The chain employs TRBV29-1 and TRBJ2-6, with TRBD2 matching 10 bases. V lost 4 bases to trimming and J lost 1 base; unmatched junction nucleotides: 7. Germline V gene sequence: CDR1 SQVTM, CDR2 ANQGSEA. This CDR3 is built from 17 residues. CDR3 in amino acids: CSVVLAGVWSGANVLTF. DNA of the CDR3: TGCAGCGTTGTCCTAGCGGGAGTTTGGTCTGGGGCCAACGTCCTGACTTTC.

A few counts support this clone. The chain couples TRBV9 to TRBJ2-1, with 8 bases matching TRBD2. The trim removed 0 bases at V and 8 bases at J, leaving 7 bases unmatched. Germline V gene data show CDR1 as SGDLS and CDR2 as YYNGEE. This CDR3 has 15 amino acids. CDR3 loop: CASSVVSGSLYEQFF. CDR3 sequence (DNA): TGTGCCAGCAGCGTAGTGAGCGGGAGTCTCTATGAGCAGTTCTTC.